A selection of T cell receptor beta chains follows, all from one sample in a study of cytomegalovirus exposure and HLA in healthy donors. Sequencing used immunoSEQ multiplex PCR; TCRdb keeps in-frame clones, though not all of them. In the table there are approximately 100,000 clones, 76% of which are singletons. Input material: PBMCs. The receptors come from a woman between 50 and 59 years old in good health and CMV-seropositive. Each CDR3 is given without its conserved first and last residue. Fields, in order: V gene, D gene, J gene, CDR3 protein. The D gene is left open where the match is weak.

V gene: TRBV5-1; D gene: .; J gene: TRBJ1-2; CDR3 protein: ASSLGEGMGGYT
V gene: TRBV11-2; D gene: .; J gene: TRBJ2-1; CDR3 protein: ASSPQSTRSLLEQF
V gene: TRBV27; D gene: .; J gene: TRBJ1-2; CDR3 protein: ASSPRGNYGYT
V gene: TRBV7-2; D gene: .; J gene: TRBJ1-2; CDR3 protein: ASRPPGGTAIYGYT
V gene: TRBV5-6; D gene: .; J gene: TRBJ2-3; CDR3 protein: ASSTGQLADTQY
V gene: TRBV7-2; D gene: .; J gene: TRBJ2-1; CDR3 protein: ASSLAVPGAKGNEQF
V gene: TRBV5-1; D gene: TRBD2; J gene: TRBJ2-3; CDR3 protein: ASSPGLAGVGTDTQY
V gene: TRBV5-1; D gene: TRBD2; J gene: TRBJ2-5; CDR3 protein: ASSFYPGTSGGYQETQY
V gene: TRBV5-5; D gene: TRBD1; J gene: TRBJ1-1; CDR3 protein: ASSLSRGSEAF
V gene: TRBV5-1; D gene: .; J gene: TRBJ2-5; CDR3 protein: ASSSQETQY
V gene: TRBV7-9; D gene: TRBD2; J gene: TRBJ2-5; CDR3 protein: ASSAGLAGVETQY
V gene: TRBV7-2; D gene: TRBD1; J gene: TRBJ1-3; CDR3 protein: ASSLRTGKDGNTIY
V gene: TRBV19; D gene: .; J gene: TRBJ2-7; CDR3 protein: ASSIVRGNSYEQY
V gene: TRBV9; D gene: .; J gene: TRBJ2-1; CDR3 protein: ASNAGSNNEQF
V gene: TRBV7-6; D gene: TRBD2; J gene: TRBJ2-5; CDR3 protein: ASSLAIERGPKETQY
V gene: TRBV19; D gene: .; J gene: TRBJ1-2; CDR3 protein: ASSIATAPNYGYT
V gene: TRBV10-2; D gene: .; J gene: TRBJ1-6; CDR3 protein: ASRTGQWDNSPLH
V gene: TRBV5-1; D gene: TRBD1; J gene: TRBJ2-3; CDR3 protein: ASSFRDRVGTDTQY
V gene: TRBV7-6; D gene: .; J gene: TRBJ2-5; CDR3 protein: ASSPTLGFRGETQY
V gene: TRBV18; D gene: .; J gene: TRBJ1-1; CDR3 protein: ASSPRERTRNPEAF
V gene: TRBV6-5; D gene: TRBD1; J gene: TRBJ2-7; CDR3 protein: ASSPRDRGRGQY